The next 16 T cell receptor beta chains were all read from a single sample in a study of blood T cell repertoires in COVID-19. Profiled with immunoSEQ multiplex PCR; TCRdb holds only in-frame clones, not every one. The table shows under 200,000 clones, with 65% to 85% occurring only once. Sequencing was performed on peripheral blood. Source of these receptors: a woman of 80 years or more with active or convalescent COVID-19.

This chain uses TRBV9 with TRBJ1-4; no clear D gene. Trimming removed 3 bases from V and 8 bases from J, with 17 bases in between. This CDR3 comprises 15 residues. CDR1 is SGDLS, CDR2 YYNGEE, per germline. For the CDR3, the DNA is TGTGCCAGCAGCGCCATGAGTCCGCCGGGGGAAAAACTGTTTTTT. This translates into CASSAMSPPGEKLFF. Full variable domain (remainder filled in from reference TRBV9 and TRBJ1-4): DSGVTQTPKHLITATGQRVTLRCSPRSGDLSVYWYQQSLDQGLQFLIQYYNGEERAKGNILERFSAQQFPDLHSELNLSSLELGDSALYFCASSAMSPPGEKLFFGSGTQLSVL.

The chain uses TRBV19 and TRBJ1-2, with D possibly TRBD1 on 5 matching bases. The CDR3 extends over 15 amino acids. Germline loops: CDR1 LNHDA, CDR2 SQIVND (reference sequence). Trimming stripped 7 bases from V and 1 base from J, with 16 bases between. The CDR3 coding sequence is TGTGCCAGTACGGCAGGGTCCTCCCTTAACTATGGCTACACCTTC. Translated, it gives CASTAGSSLNYGYTF.

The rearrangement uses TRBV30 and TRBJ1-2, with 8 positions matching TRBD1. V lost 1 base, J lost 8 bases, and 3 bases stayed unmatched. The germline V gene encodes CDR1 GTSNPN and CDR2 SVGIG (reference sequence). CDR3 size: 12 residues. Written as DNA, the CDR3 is TGTGCCTGGAGTGATCAGGGGGCGGGCTACACCTTC. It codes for CAWSDQGAGYTF.

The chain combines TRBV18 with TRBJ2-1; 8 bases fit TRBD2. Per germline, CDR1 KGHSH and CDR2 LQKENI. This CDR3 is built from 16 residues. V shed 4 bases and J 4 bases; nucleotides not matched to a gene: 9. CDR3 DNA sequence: TGTGCCAGCTCACTTTCGGGGCTAGCGGGTTACAATGAGCAGTTCTTC. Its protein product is CASSLSGLAGYNEQFF.

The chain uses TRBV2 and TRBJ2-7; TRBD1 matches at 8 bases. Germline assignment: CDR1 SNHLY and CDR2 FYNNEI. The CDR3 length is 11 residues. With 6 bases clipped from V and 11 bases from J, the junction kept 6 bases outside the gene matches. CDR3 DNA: TGTGCCAGCAGAGGACAGGGAAGTGAGTACTTC. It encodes CASRGQGSEYF.

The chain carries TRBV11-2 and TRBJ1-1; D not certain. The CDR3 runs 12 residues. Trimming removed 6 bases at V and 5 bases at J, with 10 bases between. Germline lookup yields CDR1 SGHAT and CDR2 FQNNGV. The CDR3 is CASRRRETEAFF. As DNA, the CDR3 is TGTGCCAGCAGAAGACGGGAAACTGAAGCTTTCTTT. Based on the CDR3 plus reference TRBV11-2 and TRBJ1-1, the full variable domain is EAGVAQSPRYKIIEKRQSVAFWCNPISGHATLYWYQQILGQGPKLLIQFQNNGVVDDSQLPKDRFSAERLKGVDSTLKIQPAKLEDSAVYLCASRRRETEAFFGQGTRLTVV.

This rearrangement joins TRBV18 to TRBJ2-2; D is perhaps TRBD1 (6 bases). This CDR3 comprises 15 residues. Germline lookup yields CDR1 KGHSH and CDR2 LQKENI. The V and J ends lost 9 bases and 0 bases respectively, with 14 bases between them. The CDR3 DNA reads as TGTGCCAGTCTCTTAGGGACACCGAACACCGGGGAGCTGTTTTTT. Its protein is CASLLGTPNTGELFF.

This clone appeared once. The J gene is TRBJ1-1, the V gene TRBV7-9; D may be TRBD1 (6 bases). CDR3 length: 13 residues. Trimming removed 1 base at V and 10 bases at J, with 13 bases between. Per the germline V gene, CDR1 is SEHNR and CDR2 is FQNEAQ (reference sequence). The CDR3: CASSLGYREAAFF. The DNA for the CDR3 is TGTGCCAGCAGCTTAGGGTACAGGGAAGCAGCTTTCTTT.

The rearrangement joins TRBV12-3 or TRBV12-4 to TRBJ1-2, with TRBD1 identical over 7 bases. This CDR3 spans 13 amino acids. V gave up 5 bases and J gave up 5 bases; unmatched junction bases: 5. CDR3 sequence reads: CASSRGQEYGYTF. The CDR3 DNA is TGTGCCAGCAGTCGTGGACAGGAGTATGGCTACACCTTC.

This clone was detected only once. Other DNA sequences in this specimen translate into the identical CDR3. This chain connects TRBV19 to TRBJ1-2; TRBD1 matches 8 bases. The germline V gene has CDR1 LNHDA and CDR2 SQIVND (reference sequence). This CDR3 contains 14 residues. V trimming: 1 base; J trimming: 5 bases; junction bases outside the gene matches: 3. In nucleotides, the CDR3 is TGTGCCAGTAGTATAGGAGGACAGGGTTATGGCTACACCTTC. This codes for CASSIGGQGYGYTF.

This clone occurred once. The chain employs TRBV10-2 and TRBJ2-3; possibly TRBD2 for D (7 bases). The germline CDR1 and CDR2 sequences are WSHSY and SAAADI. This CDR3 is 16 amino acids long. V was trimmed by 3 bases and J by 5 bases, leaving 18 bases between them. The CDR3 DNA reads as TGCGCCAGCAGTGAAGGGGGGGCGAAGTTTGGAGATACGCAGTATTTT. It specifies CASSEGGAKFGDTQYF.

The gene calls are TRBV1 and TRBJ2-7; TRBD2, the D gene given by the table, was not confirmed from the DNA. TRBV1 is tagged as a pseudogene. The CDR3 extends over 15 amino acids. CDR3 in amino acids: CTSSQDVGGAYEQYF. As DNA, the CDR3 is TGCACCAGCAGCCAAGATGTAGGGGGGGCCTACGAGCAGTACTTC.

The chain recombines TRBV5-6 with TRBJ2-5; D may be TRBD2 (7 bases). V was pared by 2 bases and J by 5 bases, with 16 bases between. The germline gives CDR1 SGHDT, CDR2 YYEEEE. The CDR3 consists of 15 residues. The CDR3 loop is CASSLLAQGGETQYF. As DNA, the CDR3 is TGTGCCAGCAGCTTACTAGCACAGGGAGGGGAGACCCAGTACTTC.

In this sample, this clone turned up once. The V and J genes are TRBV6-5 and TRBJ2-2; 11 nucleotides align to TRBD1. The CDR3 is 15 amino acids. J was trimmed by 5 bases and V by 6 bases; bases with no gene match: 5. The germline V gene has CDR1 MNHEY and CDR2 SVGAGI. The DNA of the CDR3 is TGTGCCAGCAGGAGGACAGGGGGCGGGACCGGGGAGCTGTTTTTT. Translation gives CASRRTGGGTGELFF.

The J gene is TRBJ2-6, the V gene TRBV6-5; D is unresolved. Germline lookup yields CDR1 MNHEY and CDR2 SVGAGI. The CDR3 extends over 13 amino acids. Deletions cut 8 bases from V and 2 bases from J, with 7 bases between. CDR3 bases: TGTGCCAGCCGACAAGCTGGGGCCAACGTCCTGACTTTC. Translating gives CASRQAGANVLTF.

The CDR3, as DNA: TGCAGCGTCGCAACCGGGTTCCTAACCTTC. It codes for CSVATGFLTF. V usage is TRBV29-1 and J usage is TRBJ1-2; D is uncertain. Germline CDR1 is SQVTM and CDR2 is ANQGSEA. The CDR3 is 10 residues long. V gave up 6 bases and J gave up 14 bases, with 16 bases separating them.